The 30 T cell receptor beta chains below all came from one sample that was sequenced in a study of PD-L1 blockade in urothelial cancer. The time point denotes: peripheral blood 6 weeks after treatment start. Only in-frame clones appear in the TCRdb table, and some are missing; sequencing was by immunoSEQ multiplex PCR. The sample gives nearly 45,000 clones, around 80% of which show up once; over 10% is in the top ten. Sequencing was performed on PBMCs, taken around atezolizumab (anti-PD-L1) treatment. All receptors come from a man aged 55 to 70 with urothelial cancer.

V is TRBV13 and J is TRBJ2-1, with 7 nucleotides matching TRBD1. CDR3 length: 15 amino acids. Germline assignment: CDR1 PRHDT and CDR2 FYEKMQ (reference sequence). The V segment lost 3 bases and the J segment 2 bases; nucleotides outside the gene matches: 4. The CDR3 bases are TGTGCCAGCAGCTTTCGGGACAGTACCTACAATGAGCAGTTCTTC. Protein product: CASSFRDSTYNEQFF.

The J gene is TRBJ2-7, the V gene TRBV30; D unresolved. The CDR3 extends over 13 amino acids. V shed 4 bases and J shed 0 bases, with 10 bases lying between them. Germline V CDR1 and CDR2: GTSNPN, SVGIG (reference sequence). The CDR3 DNA follows: TGTGCCTGGACGACCGACAACTCCTACGAGCAGTACTTC. Translating it yields CAWTTDNSYEQYF. The whole variable domain, filled in from reference TRBV30 and TRBJ2-7, reads SQTIHQWPATLVQPVGSPLSLECTVEGTSNPNLYWYRQAAGRGLQLLFYSVGIGQISSEVPQNLSASRPQDRQFILSSKKLLLSDSGFYLCAWTTDNSYEQYFGPGTRLTVT.

The chain is built from TRBV5-1 and TRBJ2-1, with D tentatively TRBD1 (5 bases). The CDR3 consists of 15 residues. The V end was cut by 0 bases, the J end by 1 base, with 8 bases between. Germline lookup yields CDR1 SGHRS and CDR2 YFSETQ. The CDR3 DNA is TGCGCCAGCAGCTTGGTAGGACAATCCTACAATGAGCAGTTCTTC. As protein: CASSLVGQSYNEQFF.

This clone was counted only a few times. The rearrangement links TRBV6-4 to TRBJ1-6; possibly TRBD1 for D (6 bases). The V end lost 3 bases, the J end lost 14 bases, and 14 bases lay between the germline ends. This CDR3 spans 13 amino acids. Germline V gene lookup returns CDR1 MRHNA and CDR2 SNTAGT. The CDR3 DNA reads as TGTGCCAGCAGTGAAACCCAACAGGGATCCCTCCACTTT. As protein: CASSETQQGSLHF.

The chain links TRBV19 to TRBJ1-1; TRBD1 might be the D (5 bases). Germline CDR1 and CDR2: LNHDA and SQIVND (reference sequence). CDR3 length: 16 residues. Trimming took off 3 bases at V and 4 bases at J, with 18 bases between the two ends. The CDR3 region has the DNA TGTGCCAGTAGTATCCACACCCCAGGGTACGGCACTGAAGCTTTCTTT. Amino acids: CASSIHTPGYGTEAFF.

This clone turned up a few times. This chain uses TRBV5-1 with TRBJ2-7, with D uncertain. The germline CDR1 and CDR2 sequences are SGHRS and YFSETQ. V was trimmed by 0 bases and J by 2 bases, leaving 12 bases between them. The CDR3 extends over 15 amino acids. CDR3 loop: CASSLGANPTYEQYF. The CDR3 coding sequence is TGCGCCAGCAGCTTGGGGGCTAATCCGACCTACGAGCAGTACTTC.

The chain is built from TRBV27 and TRBJ2-5; D is perhaps TRBD2 (5 bases). CDR1 is MNHEY and CDR2 is SMNVEV in the germline V gene (reference sequence). The CDR3 consists of 16 residues. The V end lost 6 bases, the J end lost 0 bases, and 17 bases lay between the germline ends. CDR3 DNA: TGTGCCAGCAGCCCCGACTATATAACGTACCAAGAGACCCAGTACTTC. This encodes CASSPDYITYQETQYF.

DNA for the CDR3: TGTGCCAGCAGTGAAAGACTAGCGGGAATATACAATGAGCAGTTCTTC. Protein sequence: CASSERLAGIYNEQFF. The genes are TRBV6-1 and TRBJ2-1; 11 bases fit TRBD2. This CDR3 comprises 16 residues. V trimming: 2 bases; J trimming: 4 bases; junction bases outside the gene matches: 4. Germline lookup yields CDR1 MNHNS and CDR2 SASEGT.

The chain is built from TRBV7-2 and TRBJ2-3; 9 nucleotides match TRBD2. In germline, CDR1 is SGHTA, CDR2 FQGNSA. The CDR3 consists of 18 residues. Trimming removed 1 base from V and 4 bases from J; junction bases left unmatched: 12. The CDR3 coding sequence is TGTGCCAGCAGCTTAGTACGAGCGGGAGGAGGTTTTGCAGATACGCAGTATTTT. Protein product: CASSLVRAGGGFADTQYF.

This clone appeared once. V usage is TRBV5-1 and J usage is TRBJ2-1, with 10 positions matching TRBD2. V lost 0 bases, J lost 4 bases, and 4 bases stayed unmatched. CDR3 size: 16 residues. The germline CDR1 and CDR2 sequences are SGHRS and YFSETQ. CDR3 loop: CASSLVSSGGYNEQFF. CDR3 sequence (DNA): TGCGCCAGCAGCTTGGTGTCTAGCGGGGGTTACAATGAGCAGTTCTTC.

V gene TRBV6-1 combines with J gene TRBJ1-6; tentatively, D is TRBD1 (6 bases). Trimming took off 7 bases at V and 9 bases at J, with 16 bases between the two ends. Per the germline V gene, CDR1 is MNHNS and CDR2 is SASEGT. CDR3 length: 14 amino acids. This chain's CDR3 is CASTPGTSTSPLHF. CDR3 bases: TGTGCCAGCACGCCCGGGACATCTACTTCACCCCTCCACTTT.

The sample holds a few counts of this clone. V gene TRBV6-6 combines with J gene TRBJ1-5; 9 bases map to TRBD1. The CDR3 is 15 residues long. V was pared by 2 bases and J by 6 bases, with 5 bases of the junction left unmatched. The V gene's germline CDR1 is MNHNY and CDR2 SVGAGI (reference sequence). DNA of the CDR3: TGTGCCAGCAGTTACCGGGACAGGGAGGCTCAGCCCCAGCATTTT. Protein sequence: CASSYRDREAQPQHF.

The rearrangement joins TRBV19 to TRBJ2-2; D might be TRBD2 (6 bases). V shed 7 bases and J shed 8 bases, with 17 bases lying between them. The CDR3 spans 14 residues. The germline CDR1 and CDR2 sequences are LNHDA and SQIVND (reference sequence). CDR3 DNA: TGTGCCAGTATCGCCGGGAGCACCGAAGGGGAGCTGTTTTTT. Amino acids: CASIAGSTEGELFF.

The CDR3 DNA reads as TGTGCCAGCAGCTTAGGCCAGCGGGGGAGGCGAGAGACCCAGTACTTC. Protein product: CASSLGQRGRRETQYF. The V gene is TRBV11-3, the J gene TRBJ2-5, with 8 positions matching TRBD2. Trimming took 1 base from V and 4 from J; bases not matched to a gene: 8. The CDR3 is made up of 16 amino acids. Germline values: CDR1 SGHNT, CDR2 YENEEA.

CDR3 sequence reads: CASSRTPTDTHTEAFF. The CDR3 nucleotides are TGTGCCAGCAGCCGCACCCCGACAGATACACACACTGAAGCTTTCTTT. The chain joins TRBV5-6 to TRBJ1-1, with a weak D call TRBD1 (5 bases). The CDR3 has 16 residues. Germline CDR1 SGHDT, CDR2 YYEEEE. V was pared by 4 bases and J by 3 bases, with 19 bases between.

The V gene is TRBV11-2, the J gene TRBJ2-7; tentatively, D is TRBD1 (5 bases). Germline CDR1 is SGHAT and CDR2 is FQNNGV. V lost 4 bases and J 2 bases, leaving 9 bases between the germline ends. CDR3 size: 13 residues. The CDR3 bases are TGTGCCAGCAGCTCCCAGGGTACCTACGAGCAGTACTTC. Its protein product is CASSSQGTYEQYF.

The J gene is TRBJ1-2, the V gene TRBV5-8, with unresolved D. This CDR3 has 14 amino acids. Deletions cut 0 bases from V and 7 bases from J, with 13 bases between. Germline CDR1 reads SGHTS; CDR2 reads YDEGEE. In DNA, the CDR3 is TGTGCCAGCAGCTTGGCCGGAGGGATCGGTGGCTACACCTTC. Protein sequence: CASSLAGGIGGYTF.

In this sample, this clone turned up a few times. The rearrangement uses TRBV11-2 and TRBJ1-2, with D possibly being TRBD1 (5 bases). The germline V gene encodes CDR1 SGHAT and CDR2 FQNNGV. V was cut by 5 bases and J by 6 bases, with 10 bases left in between. This CDR3 region has 12 residues. The CDR3 coding sequence is TGTGCCAGCAGCCTTGGGGGGGATGGCTACACCTTC. Translating gives CASSLGGDGYTF.

The chain carries TRBV14 and TRBJ1-1; no clear D gene. The CDR3 loop spans 14 amino acids. From germline, CDR1 is SGHDN and CDR2 FVKESK. V lost 5 bases to trimming and J lost 0 bases, with 10 bases between them. CDR3 sequence (DNA): TGTGCCAGCAGCTTCGTACAGCTGAACACTGAAGCTTTCTTT. Its translation: CASSFVQLNTEAFF.

This clone turned up a few times. The chain has TRBV5-1 and TRBJ2-5, with TRBD2 matching 7 bases. The trim removed 4 bases at V and 2 bases at J, leaving 5 bases unmatched. In germline, CDR1 is SGHRS, CDR2 YFSETQ. The CDR3 consists of 14 residues. CDR3 residues: CASSPGAGQETQYF. The CDR3 nucleotides read TGCGCCAGCAGCCCGGGAGCGGGGCAAGAGACCCAGTACTTC.

J is TRBJ2-1 and V is TRBV29-1; TRBD1 agrees at 8 bases. V shed 1 base, J shed 0 bases, and the junction held 11 bases outside the gene matches. Germline assignment: CDR1 SQVTM and CDR2 ANQGSEA. CDR3 length: 18 residues. The CDR3 is CSVEAIRGHEFSYNEQFF. Here the CDR3 DNA reads TGCAGCGTTGAAGCGATCAGGGGGCATGAATTCTCCTACAATGAGCAGTTCTTC.

This clone is a singleton in its sample. V is TRBV7-4 and J is TRBJ1-1; D is possibly TRBD1 (5 bases). V shed 5 bases and J shed 7 bases, with 20 bases lying between them. Germline V gene sequence: CDR1 SGHVT, CDR2 SQSDAQ. The CDR3 has 15 residues. CDR3: CASSAIRGSGLEAFF. CDR3 sequence (DNA): TGTGCCAGCAGCGCTATCCGGGGGTCTGGGCTTGAAGCTTTCTTT.

This chain links TRBV5-1 with TRBJ1-1; 8 bases are a match to TRBD1. Per the germline V gene, CDR1 is SGHRS and CDR2 is YFSETQ. The CDR3 covers 14 residues. Unmatched junction bases numbered 11, after V lost 1 base and J lost 12 bases. CDR3 nucleotides: TGCGCCAGCAGCTTGTCACAGGGGGAACTGGGTACTTTCTTT. It is translated as CASSLSQGELGTFF.

The rearrangement links TRBV5-1 to TRBJ2-7; 7 positions agree with TRBD2. CDR3 length: 17 amino acids. V lost 4 bases and J lost 0; bases outside the gene matches: 13. Germline V gene data show CDR1 as SGHRS and CDR2 as YFSETQ. CDR3 nucleotides: TGCGCCAGCAGCCCCGTTACCCCACTAGCGAGCTCCTACGAGCAGTACTTC. It translates to CASSPVTPLASSYEQYF.

This rearrangement joins TRBV7-9 to TRBJ1-1; a possible D gene is TRBD1 (5 bases). Germline-derived CDR1 and CDR2 are SEHNR and FQNEAQ (reference sequence). Between the trimmed V and J ends, which lost 3 bases and 6 bases, there was a span of 11 bases. CDR3 length: 13 residues. In DNA, the CDR3 is TGTGCCAGCAGCTTTGGGGGGTACGCTGAAGCTTTCTTT. As protein: CASSFGGYAEAFF. The full variable domain, with the rest looked up from reference TRBV7-9 and TRBJ1-1, is DTGVSQNPRHKITKRGQNVTFRCDPISEHNRLYWYRQTLGQGPEFLTYFQNEAQLEKSRLLSDRFSAERPKGSFSTLEIQRTEQGDSAMYLCASSFGGYAEAFFGQGTRLTVV.

The chain joins TRBV28 to TRBJ1-2, with D possibly matching TRBD1 (5 bases). The CDR3 spans 15 residues. Trimming took 4 bases from V and 8 from J, leaving 20 bases between them. Germline V lookup: CDR1 MDHEN, CDR2 SYDVKM. The CDR3 DNA sequence: TGTGCCAGCAGTTCTCGGGGGTACGACCCTTGGGGCTACACCTTC. This translates into CASSSRGYDPWGYTF.

This clone has only one observation. V usage is TRBV28 and J usage is TRBJ1-4, with TRBD1 identical over 12 bases. V shed 3 bases, J shed 10 bases, and the junction held 12 bases outside the gene matches. Germline V gives CDR1 MDHEN, CDR2 SYDVKM. The CDR3 is made up of 17 amino acids. In DNA form, the CDR3 reads TGTGCCAGCAGTTTGGGGGGACAGGGGGCGCGATCTCCAAAACTGTTTTTT. This sequence encodes CASSLGGQGARSPKLFF.

The rearrangement joins TRBV4-3 to TRBJ1-5; 9 nucleotides line up with TRBD1. This CDR3 region has 16 residues. V was pared by 0 bases and J by 7 bases, with 7 bases of the junction left unmatched. Germline lookup yields CDR1 LGHNA and CDR2 YSLEER. This CDR3 is CASSQDRGTGKQPQHF. The CDR3 DNA reads TGCGCCAGCAGCCAAGATCGAGGGACAGGGAAACAGCCCCAGCATTTT.

This clone is a singleton in its sample. This chain uses TRBV28 with TRBJ2-7; D is possibly TRBD2 (7 bases). Trimming removed 2 bases from V and 3 bases from J, with 14 bases in between. CDR1 and CDR2 (germline): MDHEN, SYDVKM. This CDR3 has 15 residues. This chain's CDR3 is CASSLVVGGLYEQYF. In DNA, the CDR3 is TGTGCCAGCAGTTTAGTGGTGGGGGGGCTCTACGAGCAGTACTTC.

The V call is TRBV27, the J call TRBJ1-2; D uncertain. Trimming shortened V by 6 bases and J by 7 bases, and 15 bases separated the two germline ends. The CDR3 extends over 13 amino acids. The germline V gene has CDR1 MNHEY and CDR2 SMNVEV (reference sequence). For the CDR3, the DNA is TGTGCCAGCAGGCCGATTGTGCAGGCTGGCTACACCTTC. Protein: CASRPIVQAGYTF.